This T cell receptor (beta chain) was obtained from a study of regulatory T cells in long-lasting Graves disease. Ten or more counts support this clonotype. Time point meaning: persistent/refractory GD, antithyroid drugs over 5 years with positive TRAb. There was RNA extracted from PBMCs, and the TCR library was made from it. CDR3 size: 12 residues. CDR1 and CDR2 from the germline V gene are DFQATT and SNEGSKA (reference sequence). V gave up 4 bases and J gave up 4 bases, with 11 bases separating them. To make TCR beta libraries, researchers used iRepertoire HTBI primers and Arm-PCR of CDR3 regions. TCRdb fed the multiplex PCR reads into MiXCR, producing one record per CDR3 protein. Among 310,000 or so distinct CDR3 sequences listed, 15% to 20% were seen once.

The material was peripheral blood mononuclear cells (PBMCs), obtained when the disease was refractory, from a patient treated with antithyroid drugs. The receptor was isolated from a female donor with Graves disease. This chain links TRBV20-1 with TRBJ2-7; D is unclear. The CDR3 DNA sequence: TGCAGTGCTACCAGAAAGATGTACGAGCAGTACTTC. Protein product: CSATRKMYEQYF.